These 26 T cell receptor beta chains were sequenced from one sample in a study of blood T cells in healthy people across ages. Using a J-beta primer mix together with a sample-barcoded 5' primer, a second PCR was run for roughly 7 to 11 cycles. TCRdb re-called the 5' RACE reads through MiXCR, storing one row per CDR3 protein. Of around 900,000 distinct CDR3 sequences in the sample, more than 25% were seen once. Sample: blood. The origin of the receptors is a woman of 80 years or more in good health.

CDR3 protein: CGAGRANEPQHF. CDR3 in DNA: TGTGGTGCGGGGAGGGCGAATGAGCCCCAGCATTTT. The chain combines TRBV27 with TRBJ1-5; D is undetermined. The CDR3 runs 12 residues. CDR1 and CDR2 from the germline V gene are MNHEY and SMNVEV (reference sequence).

This clonotype was found a few times. The chain couples TRBV15 to TRBJ1-5, with 9 nucleotides matching TRBD1. The germline gives CDR1 LNHNV, CDR2 YYDKDF (reference sequence). The CDR3 length is 19 residues. V lost 0 bases and J lost 1; bases outside the gene matches: 10. The CDR3 loop is CATSRDSWTGASSNQPQHF. CDR3 nucleotides: TGTGCCACCAGCAGAGATTCGTGGACAGGGGCGTCAAGCAATCAGCCCCAGCATTTT.

This clonotype was recorded many times. The J gene is TRBJ2-1, the V gene TRBV4-3; D is uncertain. Germline V gives CDR1 LGHNA, CDR2 YSLEER. This CDR3 is built from 15 residues. Trimming removed 0 bases at V and 2 bases at J, with 8 bases between. The DNA of the CDR3 is TGCGCCAGCAGCCAAGATAACAATGCCTACAATGAGCAGTTCTTC. Its translation is CASSQDNNAYNEQFF.

This clonotype occurred a few times. A read error is possible here, since a much larger clone lies one base away. The CDR3 nucleotides read TGTGCCAGCAGCCCTCGGCGGGGGCCGTCCTACAATGAGCAGTTCTTC. As protein: CASSPRRGPSYNEQFF. The chain is built from TRBV11-2 and TRBJ2-1, with D possibly being TRBD2 (7 bases). Looked up from germline, CDR1 is SGHAT and CDR2 is FQNNGV. This CDR3 spans 16 amino acids. The V gene lost 5 bases and the J gene lost 1 base, with 15 bases spanning the gap. The full variable domain, its missing parts supplied by reference TRBV11-2 and TRBJ2-1, is EAGVAQSPRYKIIEKRQSVAFWCNPISGHATLYWYQQILGQGPKLLIQFQNNGVVDDSQLPKDRFSAERLKGVDSTLKIQPAKLEDSAVYLCASSPRRGPSYNEQFFGPGTRLTVL.

This clonotype was seen more than once but under ten times. This chain connects TRBV10-3 to TRBJ2-3; D not certain. V was cut by 2 bases and J by 2 bases, with 5 bases left in between. The V gene's germline CDR1 is ENHRY and CDR2 SYGVKD. The CDR3 contains 13 residues. CDR3 residues: CAISEGATDTQYF. The CDR3 region has the DNA TGTGCCATCAGTGAGGGTGCCACAGATACGCAGTATTTT.

This clonotype was counted a few times. This chain uses TRBV15 with TRBJ1-6; TRBD1 matches at 7 bases. CDR3 length: 14 amino acids. V was pared by 3 bases and J by 9 bases, with 5 bases of the junction left unmatched. Per the germline V gene, CDR1 is LNHNV and CDR2 is YYDKDF (reference sequence). The CDR3 is CATSSIRGVSPLHF. The CDR3 DNA follows: TGTGCCACCAGCAGTATCAGGGGGGTTTCACCCCTCCACTTT.

This clonotype has a count of ten or more. A much larger clone lies one base from this, so it may be a read error. The V gene is TRBV7-2, the J gene TRBJ2-3; a weak D match, TRBD1 (5 bases). The CDR3 is 14 amino acids. CDR1 is SGHTA and CDR2 is FQGNSA in the germline V gene. With 1 base removed from V and 1 base from J, the gap between germline ends came to 6 bases. The chain's CDR3 is CASSLETGTDTQYF. CDR3 sequence (DNA): TGTGCCAGCAGCTTAGAGACAGGCACAGATACGCAGTATTTT.

The DNA for the CDR3 is TGTGCCAGCAGCCGTCACGGACAGGGCGGCGCTGAAGCTTTCTTT. The encoded protein is CASSRHGQGGAEAFF. The chain uses TRBV3-1 and TRBJ1-1, with 8 bases that match TRBD1. CDR3 length equals 15 residues. Trimming took 4 bases from V and 6 from J; bases not matched to a gene: 10. Germline CDR1 is LGHDT and CDR2 is YNNKEL (reference sequence).

This rearrangement joins TRBV12-3 or TRBV12-4 to TRBJ1-5; D is possibly TRBD1 (6 bases). The CDR3 totals 15 residues. The V end was cut by 6 bases, the J end by 2 bases, with 14 bases between. The CDR3 DNA follows: TGTGCCAGCAGCAGGACAGAATTGGGCAATCAGCCCCAGCATTTT. It yields the protein CASSRTELGNQPQHF.

V gene TRBV20-1 combines with J gene TRBJ2-5; tentative D call: TRBD1 (6 bases). The J call is in doubt because the DNA end fits TRBJ2-7 better. CDR1 and CDR2 (germline): DFQATT, SNEGSKA (reference sequence). This CDR3 region has 16 residues. This CDR3 is CSAPPQTGVFAYEQYF. In DNA, the CDR3 is TGCAGTGCCCCACCTCAGACAGGCGTTTTCGCCTACGAGCAGTACTTC.

The chain joins TRBV12-3 or TRBV12-4 to TRBJ2-3; weak D call: TRBD2 (6 bases). V lost 5 bases and J lost 6, with 18 bases in between. This CDR3 spans 15 amino acids. The CDR3 region has the DNA TGTGCCAGCAGTCGTCCTAGCGAACGACCGGATACGCAGTATTTT. Translating gives CASSRPSERPDTQYF.

This clonotype was seen repeatedly, ten times or more. The V call is TRBV3-1, the J call TRBJ2-1; D is perhaps TRBD1 (5 bases). CDR3 size: 13 residues. Per germline, CDR1 LGHDT and CDR2 YNNKEL (reference sequence). V lost 4 bases to trimming and J lost 11 bases, with 15 bases between them. In DNA, the CDR3 is TGTGCCAGCAGCCCCACGCCGACAGCGCAGCAGTTCTTC. Encoded protein: CASSPTPTAQQFF.

This clonotype was observed a handful of times. A much larger clone lies one base from this, so it may be a read error. The rearrangement joins TRBV6-1 to TRBJ2-6; D is ambiguous. V gave up 6 bases and J gave up 0 bases, with 9 bases separating them. This CDR3 region has 15 residues. Germline V gene lookup returns CDR1 MNHNS and CDR2 SASEGT. In nucleotides, the CDR3 is TGTGCCAGCAGCGATCTACGCTCTGGGGCCAACGTCCTGACTTTC. Translating it yields CASSDLRSGANVLTF.

This rearrangement joins TRBV6-5 to TRBJ2-7; 7 bases align to TRBD1. The germline gives CDR1 MNHEY, CDR2 SVGAGI. The V and J ends lost 7 bases and 4 bases, in that order; junction bases with no gene match: 10. The CDR3 is made up of 14 amino acids. The CDR3 region is CASKTAGTDYEQYF. DNA of the CDR3: TGTGCCAGCAAGACCGCCGGGACAGATTACGAGCAGTACTTC.

Ten or more counts support this clonotype. The chain carries TRBV7-2 and TRBJ2-1, with a possible D match to TRBD1 (6 bases). This CDR3 contains 15 residues. V lost 0 bases and J 6 bases, leaving 12 bases between the germline ends. The germline V gene encodes CDR1 SGHTA and CDR2 FQGNSA. The CDR3 loop reads CASSLARGWGNEQFF. In nucleotides, the CDR3 is TGTGCCAGCAGCTTAGCTAGGGGGTGGGGCAATGAGCAGTTCTTC.

The chain employs TRBV3-1 and TRBJ2-7; 7 positions match TRBD2. The CDR3 extends over 14 amino acids. J gave up 3 bases and V 0 bases, and 2 bases lay outside the gene matches. Germline V gene data show CDR1 as LGHDT and CDR2 as YNNKEL (reference sequence). The DNA of the CDR3 is TGTGCCAGCAGCCAAGATGGCGGGGGCTACGAGCAGTACTTC. Its translation is CASSQDGGGYEQYF.

The table lists this clonotype with many counts. The rearrangement joins TRBV5-1 to TRBJ2-3; TRBD1 aligns across 10 bases. Losses at the gene ends were 2 bases for V and 3 bases for J; bases not matched to a gene: 3. There are 15 residues in the CDR3. Germline V gene sequence: CDR1 SGHRS, CDR2 YFSETQ. The CDR3 nucleotides read TGCGCCAGCAGCTTTAAGGGACAGGGGACAGATACGCAGTATTTT. Protein sequence: CASSFKGQGTDTQYF.

Concerning this clonotype itself: A read error may be the cause here, since a much bigger clone is one base away. The J gene is TRBJ1-1, the V gene TRBV20-1; 7 bases are a match to TRBD1. V lost 8 bases, J lost 9 bases, and 12 bases stayed unmatched. In germline, CDR1 is DFQATT, CDR2 SNEGSKA (reference sequence). There are 12 residues in the CDR3. CDR3 nucleotide sequence: TGCAGTTTATTAGGGGGCGGAGTTCAAGCTTTCTTT. It codes for CSLLGGGVQAFF.

On this clonotype itself: A clone one base away is much larger, so this may be a read error. The chain employs TRBV7-2 and TRBJ2-4; TRBD1 matches 8 bases. J gave up 3 bases and V 5 bases, and 6 bases lay outside the gene matches. Looked up from germline, CDR1 is SGHTA and CDR2 is FQGNSA. There are 15 residues in the CDR3. CDR3 in amino acids: CASSNRGVDKNIQYF. Written as DNA, the CDR3 is TGTGCCAGCAGCAACAGGGGGGTGGACAAAAACATTCAGTACTTC.

This clonotype was observed at least ten times. The chain couples TRBV5-1 to TRBJ2-6; the match to TRBD1 covers 7 bases. This CDR3 has 16 residues. CDR1 SGHRS and CDR2 YFSETQ come from the germline V gene. Unmatched junction bases numbered 4, after V lost 2 bases and J lost 2 bases. DNA of the CDR3: TGCGCCAGCAGCTTCGACAGGGCAGCTGGGGCCAACGTCCTGACTTTC. Protein: CASSFDRAAGANVLTF.

As for this clonotype: Since a much larger clone is just one base distant, this may be a read error. The rearrangement uses TRBV7-2 and TRBJ1-4, with a possible D match to TRBD1 (6 bases). Germline V gives CDR1 SGHTA, CDR2 FQGNSA. This CDR3 region has 13 residues. The CDR3 spells CASSKRTEERLFF. As DNA, the CDR3 is TGTGCCAGCAGCAAACGGACAGAAGAAAGACTGTTTTTT.

This clonotype has just one count. This may arise from a read error, as a much more abundant clone is one base away. This sequence joins TRBV7-2 and TRBJ1-1; TRBD1 matches at 7 bases. The CDR3 has 15 amino acids. Germline-derived CDR1 and CDR2 are SGHTA and FQGNSA. CDR3 sequence (DNA): TGTGCCAGCAGTCGCCAGGGGGGTATGGGGACTGAAACTTTCTTT. Its translation is CASSRQGGMGTETFF.

In its sample, this clonotype was seen once. The chain recombines TRBV4-3 with TRBJ1-2, with D possibly being TRBD1 (6 bases). Germline loops: CDR1 LGHNA, CDR2 YSLEER. V lost 0 bases and J lost 6, with 8 bases in between. CDR3 size: 13 residues. As DNA, the CDR3 is TGCGCCAGCAGCCAAGAGGACAGTCATGGCTACACCTTC. It codes for CASSQEDSHGYTF.

This clonotype was seen at least ten times. The CDR3: CASSLARLRTDTQYF. The DNA for the CDR3 is TGTGCCAGCAGCTTAGCACGGCTACGCACAGATACGCAGTATTTT. The chain links TRBV7-2 to TRBJ2-3; D unclear. The V end was cut by 0 bases, the J end by 1 base, with 8 bases between. This CDR3 contains 15 residues. Germline V gene lookup returns CDR1 SGHTA and CDR2 FQGNSA.

With regard to this clonotype: At one boundary the junction diverges from the germline segment, which might be a read error. The chain couples TRBV20-1 to TRBJ2-1, with 11 bases matching TRBD2. The CDR3 is made up of 15 amino acids. CDR1 is DFQATT, CDR2 SNEGSKA, per germline (reference sequence). The CDR3 nucleotides read TGCGGTGCAGCAATACTAGCGGGGGCCTACAATGAGCAGTTCTTC. Its translation: CGAAILAGAYNEQFF.

This sequence joins TRBV7-9 and TRBJ2-7; the D gene is possibly TRBD1 (6 bases). CDR1 is SEHNR and CDR2 is FQNEAQ in the germline V gene (reference sequence). Trimming removed 7 bases from V and 10 bases from J, with 20 bases in between. The CDR3 is 13 residues long. In DNA form, the CDR3 reads TGTGCCAGCACAGGGGATGGTCAAGAGAGCCAGTACTTC. Protein: CASTGDGQESQYF.